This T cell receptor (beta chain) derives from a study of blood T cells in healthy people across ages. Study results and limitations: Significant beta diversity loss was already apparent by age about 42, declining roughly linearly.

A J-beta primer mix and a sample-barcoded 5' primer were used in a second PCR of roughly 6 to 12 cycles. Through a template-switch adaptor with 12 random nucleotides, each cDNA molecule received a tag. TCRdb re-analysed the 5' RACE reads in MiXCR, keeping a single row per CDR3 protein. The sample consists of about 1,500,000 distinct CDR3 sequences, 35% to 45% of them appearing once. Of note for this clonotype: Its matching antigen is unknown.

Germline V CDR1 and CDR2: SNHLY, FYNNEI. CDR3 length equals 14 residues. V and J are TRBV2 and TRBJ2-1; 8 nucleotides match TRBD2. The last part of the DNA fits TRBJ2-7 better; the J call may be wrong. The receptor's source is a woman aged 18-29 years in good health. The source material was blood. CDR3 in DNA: TGTGCCAGCAGTGGGAAAGCGGGAGTCAATGAGCAGTACTTC. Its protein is CASSGKAGVNEQYF.